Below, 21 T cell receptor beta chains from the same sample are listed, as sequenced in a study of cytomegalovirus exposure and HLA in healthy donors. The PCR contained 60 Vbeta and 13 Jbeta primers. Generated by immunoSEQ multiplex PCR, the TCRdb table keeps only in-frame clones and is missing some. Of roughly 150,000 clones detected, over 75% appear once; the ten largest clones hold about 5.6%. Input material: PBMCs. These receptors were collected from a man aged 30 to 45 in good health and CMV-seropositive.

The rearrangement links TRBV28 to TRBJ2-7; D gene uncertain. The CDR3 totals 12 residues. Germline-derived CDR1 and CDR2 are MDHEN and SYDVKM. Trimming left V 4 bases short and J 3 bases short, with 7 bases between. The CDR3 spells CASSSSRYEQYF. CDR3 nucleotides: TGTGCCAGCAGTTCCTCTCGCTACGAGCAGTACTTC.

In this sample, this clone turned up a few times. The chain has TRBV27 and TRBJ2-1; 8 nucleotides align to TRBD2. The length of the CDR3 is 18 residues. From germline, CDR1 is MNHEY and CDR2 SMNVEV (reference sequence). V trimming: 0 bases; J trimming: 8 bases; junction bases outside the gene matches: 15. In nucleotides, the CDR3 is TGTGCCAGCAGTTTATCGATCCTAGCGGGCCCGCTCAGGGATGAGCAGTTCTTC. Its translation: CASSLSILAGPLRDEQFF.

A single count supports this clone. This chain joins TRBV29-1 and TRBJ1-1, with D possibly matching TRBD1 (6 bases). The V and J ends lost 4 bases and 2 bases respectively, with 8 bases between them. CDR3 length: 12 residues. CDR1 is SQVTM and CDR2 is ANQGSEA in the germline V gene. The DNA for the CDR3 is TGCAGCGTTGGACAGGTTAACACTGAAGCTTTCTTT. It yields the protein CSVGQVNTEAFF.

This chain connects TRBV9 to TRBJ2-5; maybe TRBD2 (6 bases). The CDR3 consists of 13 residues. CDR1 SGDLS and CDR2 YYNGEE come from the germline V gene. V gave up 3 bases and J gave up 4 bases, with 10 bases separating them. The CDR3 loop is CASSAGLSETQYF. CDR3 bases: TGTGCCAGCAGCGCGGGACTTTCAGAGACCCAGTACTTC. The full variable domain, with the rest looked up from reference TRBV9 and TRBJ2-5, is DSGVTQTPKHLITATGQRVTLRCSPRSGDLSVYWYQQSLDQGLQFLIQYYNGEERAKGNILERFSAQQFPDLHSELNLSSLELGDSALYFCASSAGLSETQYFGPGTRLLVL.

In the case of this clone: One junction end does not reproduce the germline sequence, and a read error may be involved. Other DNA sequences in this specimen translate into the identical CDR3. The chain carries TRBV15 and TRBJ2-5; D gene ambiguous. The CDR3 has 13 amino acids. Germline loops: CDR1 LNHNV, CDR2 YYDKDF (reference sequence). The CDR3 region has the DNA TGCGCCACCAGATCTCTCCGTGAAGAGACCCAGTACTTC. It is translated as CATRSLREETQYF.

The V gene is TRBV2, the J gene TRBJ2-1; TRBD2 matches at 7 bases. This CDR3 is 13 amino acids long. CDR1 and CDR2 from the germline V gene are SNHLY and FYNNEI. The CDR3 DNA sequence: TGTGCAGCTAGGGCTAGCGGCTACAATGAGCAGTTCTTC. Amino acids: CAARASGYNEQFF.

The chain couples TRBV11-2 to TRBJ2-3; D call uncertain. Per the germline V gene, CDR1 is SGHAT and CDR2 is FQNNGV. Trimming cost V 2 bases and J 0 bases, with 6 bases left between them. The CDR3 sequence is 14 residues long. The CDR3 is CASSLLLSTDTQYF. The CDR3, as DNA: TGTGCCAGCAGCTTACTCTTGAGCACAGATACGCAGTATTTT.

CDR3 sequence reads: CASSYSGDTYNEQFF. As DNA, the CDR3 is TGTGCCAGCAGTTACTCGGGGGACACTTACAATGAGCAGTTCTTC. The chain uses TRBV6-5 and TRBJ2-1, with D maybe TRBD1 (6 bases). V was clipped by 0 bases and J by 4 bases, with 10 bases between them. This CDR3 comprises 15 residues. From germline, CDR1 is MNHEY and CDR2 SVGAGI.

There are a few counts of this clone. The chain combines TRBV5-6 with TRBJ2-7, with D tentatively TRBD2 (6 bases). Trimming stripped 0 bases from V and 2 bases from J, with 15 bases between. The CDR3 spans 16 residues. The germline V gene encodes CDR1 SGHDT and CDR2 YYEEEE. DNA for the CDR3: TGTGCCAGCAGCTTGGACCGGGGAGGCTATACCTACGAGCAGTACTTC. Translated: CASSLDRGGYTYEQYF.

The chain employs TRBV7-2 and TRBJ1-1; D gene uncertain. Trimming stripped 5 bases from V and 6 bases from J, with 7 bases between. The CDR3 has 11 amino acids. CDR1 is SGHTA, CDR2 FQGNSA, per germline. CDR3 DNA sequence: TGTGCCAGCAGCCAAAATCCTGAAGCTTTCTTT. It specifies CASSQNPEAFF.

The CDR3 DNA follows: TGTGCCAGCAGTTTCCAGTACGGGACTAGCGGGGGGGCCGAGACCCAGTACTTC. Translating it yields CASSFQYGTSGGAETQYF. The chain is built from TRBV28 and TRBJ2-5; 16 bases agree with TRBD2. CDR3 length equals 18 residues. Germline lookup yields CDR1 MDHEN and CDR2 SYDVKM. Losses at the gene ends were 3 bases for V and 5 bases for J; bases not matched to a gene: 9.

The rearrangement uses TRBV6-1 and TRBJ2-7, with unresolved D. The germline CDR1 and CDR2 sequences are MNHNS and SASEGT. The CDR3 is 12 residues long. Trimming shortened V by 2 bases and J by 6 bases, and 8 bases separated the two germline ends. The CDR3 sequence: CASSETQSEQYF. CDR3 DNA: TGTGCCAGCAGTGAAACACAGAGCGAGCAGTACTTC.

The CDR3 bases are TGTGCCATCAGTGACCGCCGCGGACAGTTAAATGAAAAACTGTTTTTT. Translation: CAISDRRGQLNEKLFF. V is TRBV10-3 and J is TRBJ1-4, with D possibly being TRBD1 (6 bases). This CDR3 comprises 16 residues. The germline V gene has CDR1 ENHRY and CDR2 SYGVKD. Trimming removed 3 bases at V and 5 bases at J, with 16 bases between.

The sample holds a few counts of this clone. The CDR3 is CASSVRGTGSTEAFF. CDR3 bases: TGTGCCAGCAGCGTGCGTGGGACAGGGTCCACTGAAGCTTTCTTT. The chain has TRBV9 and TRBJ1-1; 9 bases are shared with TRBD1. Germline V gene sequence: CDR1 SGDLS, CDR2 YYNGEE. The CDR3 extends over 15 amino acids. With V trimmed by 2 bases and J by 4 bases, 6 bases remained unmatched.

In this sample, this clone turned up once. CDR3 coding DNA: TGCGCCAGCGTAGGGGACTTTAGCGGCACTGAAGCTTTCTTT. Translation: CASVGDFSGTEAFF. The rearrangement uses TRBV5-1 and TRBJ1-1, with D perhaps TRBD1 (5 bases). This CDR3 spans 14 amino acids. Deletions cut 7 bases from V and 4 bases from J, with 17 bases between. Germline V gene sequence: CDR1 SGHRS, CDR2 YFSETQ.

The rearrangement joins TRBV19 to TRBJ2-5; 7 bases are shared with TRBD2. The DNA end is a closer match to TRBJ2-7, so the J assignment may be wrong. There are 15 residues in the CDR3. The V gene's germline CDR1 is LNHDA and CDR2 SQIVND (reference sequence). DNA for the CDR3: TGTGCCAGTAGTTCCCCGGGACTAACTACCTACGAGCAGTACTTC. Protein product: CASSSPGLTTYEQYF.

CDR3 loop: CATSRFPGQSYEQYF. DNA for the CDR3: TGTGCCACCAGCAGATTCCCAGGACAGTCGTACGAGCAGTACTTC. This chain uses TRBV15 with TRBJ2-7, with a possible D match to TRBD1 (6 bases). The CDR3 contains 15 residues. The germline CDR1 and CDR2 sequences are LNHNV and YYDKDF (reference sequence). V was pared by 2 bases and J by 4 bases, with 15 bases between.

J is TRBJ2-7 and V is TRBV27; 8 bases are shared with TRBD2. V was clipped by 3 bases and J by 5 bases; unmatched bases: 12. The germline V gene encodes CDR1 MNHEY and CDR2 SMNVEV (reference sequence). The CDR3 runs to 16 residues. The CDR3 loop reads CASSLYPREGGDEQYF. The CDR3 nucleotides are TGTGCCAGCAGTTTGTATCCTCGGGAGGGTGGCGACGAGCAGTACTTC.

The CDR3 DNA follows: TGTGCCAGCAGCGCCGGGACAGGAGAGACCCAGTACTTC. It encodes CASSAGTGETQYF. The genes are TRBV7-2 and TRBJ2-5; 8 bases align to TRBD1. Germline V gene lookup returns CDR1 SGHTA and CDR2 FQGNSA. The CDR3 runs 13 residues. V lost 5 bases and J lost 4; bases outside the gene matches: 3.

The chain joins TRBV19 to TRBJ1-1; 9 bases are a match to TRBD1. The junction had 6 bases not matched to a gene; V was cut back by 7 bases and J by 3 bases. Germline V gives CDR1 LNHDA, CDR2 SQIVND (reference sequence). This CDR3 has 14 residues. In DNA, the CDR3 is TGTGCCAGTATTCAGACAGGGGGAGACACTGAAGCTTTCTTT. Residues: CASIQTGGDTEAFF.

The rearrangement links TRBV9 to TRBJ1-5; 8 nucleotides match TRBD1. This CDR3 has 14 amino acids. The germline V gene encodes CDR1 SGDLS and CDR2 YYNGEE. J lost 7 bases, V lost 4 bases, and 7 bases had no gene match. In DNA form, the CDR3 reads TGTGCCAGCAGCCTTACAGGGGGGCGACAGCCCCAGCATTTT. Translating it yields CASSLTGGRQPQHF.